This entry concerns a single T cell receptor beta chain. Clones were sequenced by immunoSEQ multiplex PCR, and TCRdb holds only the in-frame ones, with some missing. The sample has some 57,000 clones; approximately 79% are singletons. This CDR3 region has 15 residues. Germline CDR1 is SGHTA and CDR2 is FQGTGA. The V and J ends lost 5 bases and 9 bases, in that order; junction bases with no gene match: 12. The sort gate was single viable CD3+CD4+CD8-CD45RO+ cells for memory CD4+ T cells. These data are taken from a study of memory CD4+ T cells and cytomegalovirus serostatus. The chain has TRBV7-3 and TRBJ2-1; 8 bases match TRBD2. Sequenced material: memory CD4+ T cells from blood. This clonotype was sampled from an adult in good health and CMV-seronegative. The CDR3 sequence: CASSPALAGLGEQFF. For the CDR3, the DNA is TGTGCCAGCAGCCCAGCCTTAGCGGGGTTAGGTGAGCAGTTCTTC.